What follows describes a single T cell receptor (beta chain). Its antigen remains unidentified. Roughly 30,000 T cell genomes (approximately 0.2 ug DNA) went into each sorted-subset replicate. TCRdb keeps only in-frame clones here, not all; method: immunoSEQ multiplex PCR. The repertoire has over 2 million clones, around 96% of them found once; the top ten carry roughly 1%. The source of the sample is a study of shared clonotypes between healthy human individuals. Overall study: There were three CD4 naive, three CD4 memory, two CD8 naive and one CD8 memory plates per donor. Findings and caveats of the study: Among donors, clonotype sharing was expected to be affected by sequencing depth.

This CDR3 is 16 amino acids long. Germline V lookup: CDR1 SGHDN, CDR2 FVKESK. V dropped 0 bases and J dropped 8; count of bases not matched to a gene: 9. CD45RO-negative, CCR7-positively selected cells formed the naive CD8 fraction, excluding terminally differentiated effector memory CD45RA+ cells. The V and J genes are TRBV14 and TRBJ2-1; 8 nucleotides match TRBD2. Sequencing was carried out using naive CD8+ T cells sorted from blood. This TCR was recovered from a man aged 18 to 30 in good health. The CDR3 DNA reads TGTGCCAGCAGCCAAGATCCCCTAGCGGGTTATTATGAGCAGTTCTTC. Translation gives CASSQDPLAGYYEQFF.